This T cell receptor (beta chain) was captured in a study of T-cell reconstitution after alpha-beta-depleted transplantation in children (dated by TCRdb to between 2015 and 2016). Regarding the research as a whole: T-cell immune reconstitution after TCRalphabeta/CD19-depleted allogeneic hematopoietic cell transplantation in children was quantitatively tracked in the study by means of TCR repertoire profiling. The paper as a whole reports these results and caveats: In some patients, the high TCRbeta diversity seen at day 60 was put down to recipient T cells and intrathymic progenitors that had survived conditioning. Hyperexpanded clone frequencies declined over subsequent months; after one year, T-cell counts and TCRbeta diversity were mostly attributed to newly produced T cells. About two months after transplant, the apparently early recovery of alphabetaT-cell counts reportedly depended on just several hundred clones that had expanded rapidly and came from non-depleted graft cells.

Details on this clonotype: The antigen this receptor binds is unknown. One base away there is no much larger clone; base qualities are not given.

Library generation was performed with PCR. The instrument given in TCRdb is Illumina HiSeq 2500. TCR library preparation used molecular barcoding, with unique molecular identifiers applied to normalize quantification of the TCRbeta repertoire. TCRdb reanalyzed the raw reads on its own, using fastp at Q25 for trimming and MiXCR for clone calling, and kept in-frame beta chains. Entries that share a CDR3 protein sequence are merged under the most common genes and DNA. In this sample the table shows hundreds of thousands of distinct CDR3 sequences, 15% to 20% of which occur a single time. The top ten constitute about 32% of the sample. The treatment or condition label on this specimen signifies: allogeneic hematopoietic cell transplantation with graft depleted of TCRalphabeta T cells and CD19 B cells. The transplant recipients were children given TCRalphabeta/CD19-depleted allogeneic hematopoietic cell grafts.

Unmatched junction bases come to 13, with V trimmed by 4 bases and J by 5 bases. As encoded in the germline V gene, CDR1 is SGHDT while CDR2 is YYEEEE. The CDR3 contains 16 residues, cysteine and phenylalanine counted. Only the CDR3 region is kept as DNA, spanning 48 bases read in frame from base 1. This sequence originates from a boy under three years old who had a stem cell transplant for Wiskott-Aldrich syndrome, so the T cells may come from the graft donor. The specimen was PBMCs, mostly from graft donor cells, collected 360 days after TCRalphabeta/CD19-depleted stem cell transplant. The rearranged segments are TRBV5-6 and TRBJ2-5; 8 of the junction bases match TRBD2. The CDR3 is CASSRFDSGIVETQYF. The DNA sequence reads TGTGCCAGCAGCCGTTTTGATAGCGGGATTGTGGAGACCCAGTACTTC.